The present T cell receptor beta chain was sequenced within a study of T cells in Graves' hyperthyroidism and ophthalmopathy. Germline V gene lookup returns CDR1 MDHEN and CDR2 SYDVKM. The length of the CDR3 is 16 residues. The V end was cut by 6 bases, the J end by 0 bases, with 17 bases between. The study excluded patients with uncontrolled infection, other autoimmune disease, pregnancy or lactation. PBMCs were sourced from less than 12 ml fresh peripheral blood. General observations from the study: By a 13 V-J model, ophthalmopathy was set apart from stable hyperthyroidism.

Amplification of TCR beta CDR3 regions used RNA as the template. Using the HTBI primer set, a first-round RT-PCR was run on the TCR CDR3. TCRdb independently ran MiXCR on the multiplex PCR reads; one entry per CDR3 protein. The sample records around 690,000 distinct CDR3 sequences, 17% being singletons. This clonotype appeared once. The antigen remains undetermined. This clonotype was obtained from a man between 50 and 59 years old with Graves' hyperthyroidism. Sample: blood. The chain couples TRBV28 to TRBJ1-1; D call uncertain. The CDR3 nucleotides read TGTGCCAGCAGACCCTCCCTCGAAAAGCTGAACACTGAAGCTTTCTTT. Its translation is CASRPSLEKLNTEAFF. The whole variable domain, filled in from reference TRBV28 and TRBJ1-1, reads DVKVTQSSRYLVKRTGEKVFLECVQDMDHENMFWYRQDPGLGLRLIYFSYDVKMKEKGDIPEGYSVSREKKERFSLILESASTNQTSMYLCASRPSLEKLNTEAFFGQGTRLTVV.